This T cell receptor beta chain was captured by sequencing in a study of T cell repertoires in cytomegalovirus infection. Study background: An indication of both CMV infection and matching HLA type came from public TCR beta signatures.

Study-wide points: The response measured ex vivo was dominated by TCR beta clonotypes (HLA-C-restricted and CMV-specific). Cumulated frequencies of public TCR beta families served to identify carriers of CMV plus the relevant HLA.

On this clonotype itself: Its antigen remains unknown.

The V gene's germline CDR1 is ENHRY and CDR2 SYGVKD. CDR3 length equals 13 residues. With 7 bases removed from V and 5 bases from J, the gap between germline ends came to 14 bases. From the reads, TCRdb called clonotypes with MiXCR, one entry per CDR3 protein. The sample holds 200,000 or so distinct CDR3 sequences; approximately 28% are singletons and the top ten take 30% to 35%. The chain has TRBV10-3 and TRBJ1-1, with D maybe TRBD1 (5 bases). This TCR derives from a human donor in good health (CMV status not recorded). Some clones in this sample may be carry-over from other donors' samples. Sample: PBMCs. The CDR3 nucleotides are TGTGCCATCAAAGCAGGGTGGGAGACTGAAGCTTTCTTT. This sequence encodes CAIKAGWETEAFF.